The clone carrying this TCR beta chain was observed a handful of times. Its specificity is not known. The data were taken from a study of vaccination effects on CD4 cells after COVID-19. Assay used: immunoSEQ multiplex PCR; TCRdb lists only in-frame clones, some missing. The sample includes more than 45,000 clones, about three quarters seen only once; the top ten take approximately 2.8%. This CDR3 is built from 14 residues. Trimming removed 4 bases from V and 6 bases from J; junction bases left unmatched: 7. Per germline, CDR1 SGHRS and CDR2 YFSETQ. The authors isolated CD4+ T cells after around nine days of culture. Testing of the vaccine recipients showed negative nucleocapsid antibodies and no prior SARS-CoV-2 infection. Cells had half their medium changed to IL-2 medium on days 3 and 7. Study-level results: The study, lacking early post-infection timepoints, had few convalescent patients.

The rearrangement links TRBV5-1 to TRBJ1-2; TRBD1 matches at 9 bases. The receptor comes from a human donor who received a COVID-19 vaccine. The sequenced sample was CD4+ T cells from PBMCs cultured without peptide, obtained before COVID-19 vaccination. CDR3 coding DNA: TGCGCCAGCAGCGGACCGGGACAGGGTAATGGCTACACCTTC. This encodes CASSGPGQGNGYTF.